This T cell receptor beta chain emerged from a study of graft-versus-host responses after intestinal transplantation. Across the study: The transplants performed in recipients were multivisceral, liver-intestinal, or isolated intestinal. Anti-thymocyte globulin served as induction for all recipients, who then took tacrolimus and steroids for about 3 years.

Note on this clone: Its target is not known.

Findings of the study overall: Allograft graft-versus-host to host-versus-graft clonal ratios ran high in patients with graft-donor T cell macrochimerism.

The CDR3 is 13 amino acids. Germline V gene sequence: CDR1 SGHVS, CDR2 FNYEAQ. V dropped 1 base and J dropped 6 bases, with 8 bases sitting between them. Here immunoSEQ multiplex PCR was the method, and the copy in TCRdb shows in-frame clones only, minus some. The table has under 100,000 clones, over 80% seen once. The chain uses TRBV7-6 and TRBJ2-3; D not certain. The receptor was isolated from a human donor who was the organ donor for an intestinal transplant. The sample consisted of unstimulated CD8+ T cells sorted from spleen or lymph node cells, taken before transplant. The CDR3 DNA sequence: TGTGCCAGCAGCTTAGTGTTCGGGGATACGCAGTATTTT. Its translation: CASSLVFGDTQYF.